The present T cell receptor beta chain was sequenced within a study of cytomegalovirus exposure and HLA in healthy donors. Study-level findings and limits: An Asian-associated ancestry cluster reportedly showed fewer N-insertions than the approximately 690-donor mean in a later analysis. Presence/absence analyses took donor sequencing depth as roughly uniform. A later analysis found that most CMV-associated TCR beta chains appeared HLA-restricted.

PCR employed 60 Vbeta and 13 Jbeta primers. Using immunoSEQ multiplex PCR, the repertoire was profiled, and TCRdb retains in-frame clones only, with some absent. The sample includes around 140,000 clones, approximately 75% of them seen just once. This clone was counted only a few times. Its antigen is unknown. Germline assignment: CDR1 SGHTS and CDR2 YDEGEE. V shed 4 bases and J shed 5 bases, with 13 bases lying between them. There are 13 residues in the CDR3. This clonotype was obtained from a man in his fifties in good health and CMV-seropositive. The sequencing sample was made of PBMCs. The chain has TRBV5-8 and TRBJ2-7; possibly TRBD1 for D (5 bases). The CDR3 DNA reads as TGTGCCAGCAGCGACTTCTCAGGGAACGAGCAGTACTTC. Translation gives CASSDFSGNEQYF.